Described below is a single T cell receptor beta chain sequence and its context. The antigen is unknown. This entry comes from a study of T-cell memory formation after mild COVID-19. Study information: TCR clusters were largely donor specific. General study findings and limits: Of the contracting clones, CD4+ ones lay mainly in CM and EM, and CD8+ ones in EMRA. In pre-infection memory, a portion of responding clones appeared, which suggested that cross-reactive memory joined.

There are 16 residues in the CDR3. Per the germline V gene, CDR1 is SGDLS and CDR2 is YYNGEE. V shed 3 bases and J shed 0 bases, with 15 bases lying between them. MiXCR, applied by TCRdb to the 5' RACE reads, yields one record per CDR3 protein. Of 450,000 or so distinct CDR3 sequences listed, over 15% are singletons. The sequenced material came from PBMCs or a T cell subset sorted from them (not recorded which). This chain links TRBV9 with TRBJ1-1, with D possibly matching TRBD1 (5 bases). The clonotype comes from an adult woman who had mild COVID-19 (a few samples of this study predate the infection). Cell type and time point are not known. The CDR3 region is CASSALPGRMNTEAFF. In DNA, the CDR3 is TGTGCCAGCAGCGCACTTCCGGGACGGATGAACACTGAAGCTTTCTTT.